The source of this T cell receptor (beta chain) is a study of control samples from healthy donors and cancer patients. This CDR3 contains 13 residues. The V end lost 7 bases, the J end lost 4 bases, and 16 bases lay between the germline ends. Germline V CDR1 and CDR2: GTSNPN, SVGIG (reference sequence). Measured with immunoSEQ multiplex PCR; TCRdb has only the in-frame clones, and not every one. The table has some 34,000 clones, around 93% seen once. The chain is built from TRBV30 and TRBJ1-2; possibly TRBD1 for D (6 bases). The sequencing input was PBMCs. The receptor comes from a man aged 35 to 55 with colorectal cancer. The CDR3 loop is CASGAGAGYGYTF. In DNA form, the CDR3 reads TGTGCCTCTGGGGCAGGGGCGGGCTATGGCTACACCTTC.